Shown below are 10 T cell receptor beta chains from a single sample sequenced in a study of neurological immune-mediated disorders. TCRdb reprocessed the 5' RACE reads with MiXCR, giving one entry per CDR3 protein. The sample yields more than 30,000 distinct CDR3 sequences, approximately 7% seen once. Sample: CD4+ T cells from blood. The source is a man aged 45 to 65 in good health.

Ten or more counts support this clonotype. The chain links TRBV7-2 to TRBJ2-3; D is unclear. Per the germline V gene, CDR1 is SGHTA and CDR2 is FQGNSA. The CDR3 sequence is 13 residues long. V was clipped by 2 bases and J by 5 bases, with 8 bases between them. The DNA of the CDR3 is TGTGCCAGCAGCTTATTGGGGATAGATACGCAGTATTTT. It specifies CASSLLGIDTQYF.

This clonotype was seen repeatedly, ten times or more. The chain is built from TRBV12-3 or TRBV12-4 and TRBJ2-7; 7 nucleotides match TRBD2. The CDR3 has 15 amino acids. Losses at the gene ends were 6 bases for V and 5 bases for J; bases not matched to a gene: 13. The CDR3 DNA reads as TGTGCCAGCAGAACGGGACTACAGAGGTCCGACGAGCAGTACTTC. This sequence encodes CASRTGLQRSDEQYF.

This clonotype was observed at least ten times. The V and J genes are TRBV28 and TRBJ2-7, with no clear D. CDR1 is MDHEN, CDR2 SYDVKM, per germline. The CDR3 has 15 residues. Trimming removed 2 bases at V and 2 bases at J, with 13 bases between. In nucleotides, the CDR3 is TGTGCCAGCAGTTTAGGCCTGCGGTCTGCCTACGAGCAGTACTTC. Translation: CASSLGLRSAYEQYF.

In this sample, this clonotype turned up many times. The genes are TRBV20-1 and TRBJ1-5; D call uncertain. The CDR3 length is 13 residues. The germline gives CDR1 DFQATT, CDR2 SNEGSKA (reference sequence). Trimming took off 3 bases at V and 6 bases at J, with 12 bases between the two ends. CDR3 sequence reads: CSASGFGGQPQHF. The CDR3 DNA is TGCAGTGCTAGCGGATTCGGAGGTCAGCCCCAGCATTTT.

In its sample, this clonotype was seen a few times. CDR3 sequence reads: CATSDSTRETQYF. The DNA for the CDR3 is TGTGCCACCAGTGACAGTACCAGGGAGACCCAGTACTTC. The V gene is TRBV24-1, the J gene TRBJ2-5; D unclear. V lost 4 bases and J lost 5, with 10 bases in between. This CDR3 is built from 13 residues. The germline V gene has CDR1 KGHDR and CDR2 SFDVKD.

This clonotype was detected ten times or more. The chain joins TRBV11-1 to TRBJ2-7; possibly TRBD2 for D (6 bases). Trimming cost V 5 bases and J 0 bases, with 20 bases left between them. Germline CDR1 is SGHAT and CDR2 is FQDESV (reference sequence). The CDR3 has 17 amino acids. For the CDR3, the DNA is TGTGCCAGCAGCACGCGGTGGGGGGACCCCTTCTCCTACGAGCAGTACTTC. Translated: CASSTRWGDPFSYEQYF.

This clonotype was detected ten times or more. The rearrangement links TRBV10-3 to TRBJ2-3; 9 bases map to TRBD2. With V trimmed by 5 bases and J by 4 bases, 7 bases remained unmatched. Per the germline V gene, CDR1 is ENHRY and CDR2 is SYGVKD. The CDR3 has 15 residues. The CDR3 DNA is TGTGCCATCAGTCGCGGGAGGGAGGTGGCAGATACGCAGTATTTT. This translates into CAISRGREVADTQYF.

By sample fraction, this clonotype is medium-sized. The CDR3 coding sequence is TGTGCCAGCAGCTTGGTATCCGCTGAGCAGTACTTC. Amino acids: CASSLVSAEQYF. The chain recombines TRBV5-6 with TRBJ2-7; D gene unclear. CDR3 length equals 12 residues. Germline values: CDR1 SGHDT, CDR2 YYEEEE. With 0 bases removed from V and 7 bases from J, the gap between germline ends came to 8 bases.

This clonotype showed up many times. This rearrangement joins TRBV27 to TRBJ2-7; D could derive from TRBD1 or TRBD2 (6 bases each). The V and J ends lost 6 bases and 3 bases respectively, with 27 bases between them. The CDR3 has 18 residues. CDR1 MNHEY and CDR2 SMNVEV come from the germline V gene (reference sequence). CDR3 sequence: CASRLTGAGASLRYEQYF. The CDR3 DNA follows: TGTGCCAGCAGACTTACGGGGGCCGGGGCTAGCCTGCGCTACGAGCAGTACTTC.

The table lists this clonotype with many counts. J is TRBJ2-3 and V is TRBV5-4, with 9 nucleotides matching TRBD2. V lost 1 base and J lost 2; bases outside the gene matches: 2. This CDR3 comprises 15 residues. Germline values: CDR1 SGHNT, CDR2 YYREEE (reference sequence). CDR3 DNA: TGTGCCAGCAGCTTGTGGACTAGCGCCACAGATACGCAGTATTTT. Protein sequence: CASSLWTSATDTQYF.